This TCR beta chain derives from a study of cytomegalovirus exposure and HLA in healthy donors. The CDR3 has 14 amino acids. From germline, CDR1 is SGHTA and CDR2 FQGTGA. V shed 1 base and J shed 8 bases, with 12 bases lying between them. It was with 60 Vbeta and 13 Jbeta primers that the PCR ran. TCRdb's copy holds only in-frame clones and misses some; the assay was immunoSEQ multiplex PCR. The sample holds about 120,000 clones; about 79% are singletons and the top ten take around 4.3%. The sequenced sample was PBMCs. The rearrangement uses TRBV7-3 and TRBJ2-1; D perhaps matches TRBD2 (6 bases). The receptor was derived from a man aged 25 to 45 in good health and CMV-seropositive. As DNA, the CDR3 is TGTGCCAGCAGCTTAAGCGACGGGAGCGATGAGCAGTTCTTC. Its protein product is CASSLSDGSDEQFF.